This T cell receptor (beta chain) was documented in a study of blood T cell repertoires in COVID-19. The Seattle site enrolled patients during active infection and followed them longitudinally. The V end lost 4 bases, the J end lost 7 bases, and 18 bases lay between the germline ends. The CDR3 spans 14 residues. CDR1 is SGHNT, CDR2 YYREEE, per germline (reference sequence). The data were produced by immunoSEQ multiplex PCR, yet TCRdb's version contains in-frame clones alone and is incomplete. The data contain over 150,000 clones, approximately 87% of them singletons. The TCR sequence derives from a woman between 65 and 79 years old with COVID-19, enrolled during active disease. The sample comprised peripheral blood. J is TRBJ2-7 and V is TRBV5-4; D is possibly TRBD2 (6 bases). The CDR3 DNA follows: TGTGCCAGCAGCGGGGTACCGAAGGCGGGGGAGCAGTACTTC. Protein sequence: CASSGVPKAGEQYF.